These 19 T cell receptor beta chains were sequenced from one sample in a study of blood T cells in healthy people across ages. Using a J-beta primer mix together with a sample-barcoded 5' primer, a second PCR was run for roughly 6 to 11 cycles. TCRdb re-called the 5' RACE reads through MiXCR, storing one row per CDR3 protein. The repertoire consists of 1.8 million or so distinct CDR3 sequences, with more than 35% occurring once and the leading ten covering more than 20%. The specimen sequenced was blood. The receptors here all came from a human donor in good health.

In its sample, this clonotype was seen many times. CDR3 sequence: CASSPGVVGDRGIYEQYF. The DNA of the CDR3 is TGCGCCAGCAGCCCAGGGGTTGTTGGGGACAGGGGTATCTACGAGCAGTACTTC. This chain joins TRBV4-3 and TRBJ2-7; 10 bases agree with TRBD1. The junction had 15 bases not matched to a gene; V was cut back by 4 bases and J by 3 bases. The CDR3 covers 18 residues. Germline CDR1 reads LGHNA; CDR2 reads YSLEER.

The chain recombines TRBV12-3 or TRBV12-4 with TRBJ1-1; unclear D gene. Between the trimmed V and J ends, which lost 3 bases and 6 bases, there was a span of 11 bases. The CDR3 contains 13 residues. CDR3 amino acids: CASSFKVFSEAFF. In DNA, the CDR3 is TGTGCCAGCAGTTTTAAGGTCTTCTCTGAAGCTTTCTTT.

Only a few counts were recorded for this clonotype. V and J are TRBV5-1 and TRBJ1-2; no clear D. The CDR3 spans 16 residues. In germline, CDR1 is SGHRS, CDR2 YFSETQ. V shed 1 base and J shed 6 bases, with 19 bases lying between them. The CDR3 DNA sequence: TGCGCCAGCAGCTTGTTGGACCGAGTTCGATCGGATGGCTACACCTTC. Its protein product is CASSLLDRVRSDGYTF. Full variable domain (missing parts from reference TRBV5-1 and TRBJ1-2): KAGVTQTPRYLIKTRGQQVTLSCSPISGHRSVSWYQQTPGQGLQFLFEYFSETQRNKGNFPGRFSGRQFSNSRSEMNVSTLELGDSALYLCASSLLDRVRSDGYTFGSGTRLTVV.

This clonotype turned up a few times. The chain is built from TRBV20-1 and TRBJ2-1; either TRBD1 or TRBD2 may fit D (6 bases each). Germline assignment: CDR1 DFQATT and CDR2 SNEGSKA (reference sequence). The CDR3 is 15 amino acids. Trimming cost V 5 bases and J 5 bases, with 19 bases left between them. The CDR3 loop is CSAQKNGGLDNEQFF. In DNA form, the CDR3 reads TGCAGTGCTCAGAAAAATGGGGGGCTGGACAATGAGCAGTTCTTC.

This clonotype was counted only a few times. The V and J genes are TRBV5-5 and TRBJ2-1; maybe TRBD2 (6 bases). V gave up 0 bases and J gave up 8 bases, with 15 bases separating them. The germline V gene has CDR1 SGHKS and CDR2 YYEKEE (reference sequence). The CDR3 covers 15 residues. In nucleotides, the CDR3 is TGTGCCAGCAGCTTGGATGGAGGGTATTTCGATGAGCAGTTCTTC. As protein: CASSLDGGYFDEQFF.

V gene TRBV2 combines with J gene TRBJ2-4; D is tentatively TRBD1 or TRBD2 (5 bases each). Per the germline V gene, CDR1 is SNHLY and CDR2 is FYNNEI. The CDR3 spans 14 residues. V gave up 2 bases and J gave up 11 bases, with 16 bases separating them. Written as DNA, the CDR3 is TGTGCCAGCAGTGAATCTCGGGGCCCTTTAGTTCAGTACTTC. As protein: CASSESRGPLVQYF.

The V and J genes are TRBV27 and TRBJ1-2; the match to TRBD1 covers 7 bases. V gave up 6 bases and J gave up 8 bases; unmatched junction bases: 9. The germline V gene encodes CDR1 MNHEY and CDR2 SMNVEV (reference sequence). This CDR3 spans 13 amino acids. Here the CDR3 DNA reads TGTGCCAGCAGCATCGACAGGGATGGCGGCTACACCTTC. Amino acid sequence: CASSIDRDGGYTF.

In its sample, this clonotype was seen a few times. V gene TRBV28 combines with J gene TRBJ2-1; D ambiguous. The CDR3 totals 12 residues. V was cut by 2 bases and J by 8 bases, with 7 bases left in between. Germline CDR1 reads MDHEN; CDR2 reads SYDVKM. The CDR3 is CASSLNLDEQFF. CDR3 coding DNA: TGTGCCAGCAGTTTAAACCTCGATGAGCAGTTCTTC.

This chain connects TRBV9 to TRBJ2-1; 10 nucleotides line up with TRBD1. The CDR3 totals 14 residues. Germline V gives CDR1 SGDLS, CDR2 YYNGEE. The J segment lost 6 bases and the V segment lost 2 bases, leaving 2 bases of the junction unmatched. CDR3 amino acids: CASSVGQGFNEQFF. The CDR3 bases are TGTGCCAGCAGCGTGGGACAGGGGTTCAATGAGCAGTTCTTC.

A few counts support this clonotype. This chain links TRBV28 with TRBJ1-5; 7 positions agree with TRBD1. J gave up 4 bases and V 6 bases, and 15 bases lay outside the gene matches. Germline-derived CDR1 and CDR2 are MDHEN and SYDVKM. The CDR3 sequence is 17 residues long. In DNA form, the CDR3 reads TGTGCCAGCAGACCCTTAGGGGGCCTAATCGGGAATCAGCCCCAGCATTTT. This translates into CASRPLGGLIGNQPQHF.

Comments on this clonotype: One end of the junction varies from germline; a read error may be responsible. The genes are TRBV10-1 and TRBJ2-6; the D gene is possibly TRBD2 (6 bases). This CDR3 is 12 amino acids long. Looked up from germline, CDR1 is WNHNN and CDR2 is SYGVQD (reference sequence). CDR3 bases: TGCGCCGGGGGGTCTGGGGCCAACGTCCGGACTTTC. This gives the protein CAGGSGANVRTF.

This clonotype has only a few counts. This chain joins TRBV7-2 and TRBJ2-2; tentatively, D is TRBD1 (6 bases). The CDR3 length is 16 residues. CDR1 SGHTA and CDR2 FQGNSA come from the germline V gene. The V end was cut by 5 bases, the J end by 0 bases, with 13 bases between. CDR3 protein: CASSHAGQPNTGELFF. The CDR3 DNA reads as TGTGCCAGCAGCCACGCTGGACAGCCGAACACCGGGGAGCTGTTTTTT.

Remarks on this clonotype: No conserved phenylalanine or tryptophan is present at the end of the CDR3, so a read error is the likely explanation. The chain combines TRBV27 with TRBJ1-3; unclear D gene. V was trimmed by 6 bases and J by 2 bases, leaving 14 bases between them. Germline CDR1 MNHEY, CDR2 SMNVEV (reference sequence). CDR3 length: 15 residues. The CDR3 DNA reads TGTGCCAGCAGCACGGGCTGGCATCCTGGAAACACCATATATTCT. Translating it yields CASSTGWHPGNTIYS.

This chain connects TRBV18 to TRBJ1-2; D call uncertain. Germline values: CDR1 KGHSH, CDR2 LQKENI. Trimming pared 2 bases from V and 3 bases from J, leaving 13 bases between. This CDR3 region has 15 residues. Written as DNA, the CDR3 is TGTGCCAGCTCACCATTACAGATTTACGACTATGGCTACACCTTC. Its translation: CASSPLQIYDYGYTF. Supplemented by reference TRBV18 and TRBJ1-2, the full variable domain reads NAGVMQNPRHLVRRRGQEARLRCSPMKGHSHVYWYRQLPEEGLKFMVYLQKENIIDESGMPKERFSAEFPKEGPSILRIQQVVRGDSAAYFCASSPLQIYDYGYTFGSGTRLTVV.

This clonotype occurred a few times. This chain's CDR3 is CASSLGRLGTPSTDTQYF. CDR3 DNA: TGTGCCAGCAGCTTAGGAAGGCTGGGAACACCCAGCACAGATACGCAGTATTTT. The V call is TRBV7-2, the J call TRBJ2-3; D gene uncertain. CDR1 and CDR2 (germline): SGHTA, FQGNSA. This CDR3 contains 18 residues. The V gene lost 1 base and the J gene lost 0 bases, with 17 bases spanning the gap.

The rearrangement links TRBV12-3 or TRBV12-4 to TRBJ1-2, with D maybe TRBD1 (6 bases). The CDR3 covers 14 residues. Trimming stripped 3 bases from V and 4 bases from J, with 12 bases between. Here the CDR3 reads CASSFNPDSYGYTF. In nucleotides, the CDR3 is TGTGCCAGCAGTTTTAATCCGGACAGCTATGGCTACACCTTC.

This rearrangement joins TRBV27 to TRBJ2-3; 7 nucleotides line up with TRBD2. V lost 5 bases, J lost 0 bases, and 8 bases stayed unmatched. The CDR3 consists of 16 residues. Germline V gene data show CDR1 as MNHEY and CDR2 as SMNVEV (reference sequence). This chain's CDR3 is CASSLPAGTSTDTQYF. Written as DNA, the CDR3 is TGTGCCAGCAGTCTTCCAGCGGGGACTAGCACAGATACGCAGTATTTT.

Concerning this clonotype itself: One end of the junction fails to match germline, which may point to a read error. The chain employs TRBV7-9 and TRBJ2-7; either TRBD1 or TRBD2 may fit D (5 bases each). In germline, CDR1 is SEHNR, CDR2 FQNEAQ (reference sequence). The CDR3 is 12 residues long. The CDR3 DNA reads TGTGCCGGCAGCCAGGGACCCTACGAGCAGTACTTC. It codes for CAGSQGPYEQYF.

This clonotype was counted a single time. The chain links TRBV5-1 to TRBJ1-1; 9 bases match TRBD1. The CDR3 length is 15 residues. Germline CDR1 reads SGHRS; CDR2 reads YFSETQ. Trimming at V came to 4 bases and at J to 2 bases, leaving 6 bases not matched to a gene. The CDR3 region has the DNA TGCGCCAGCAGCCAATTACAGGGGGCTAACACTGAAGCTTTCTTT. Its translation: CASSQLQGANTEAFF.